This is a list of T cell receptor beta chains from one sample in a study of T cell responses to AZD1222 COVID-19 vaccine. The data were produced by immunoSEQ multiplex PCR, yet TCRdb's version contains in-frame clones alone and is incomplete. The sample has approximately 120,000 clones, 90% seen once; the top ten hold 4.4%. Here the sequenced sample was peripheral blood, taken on day 0 of MenACWY control vaccination. The receptors shown here come from an adult in good health. Each CDR3 is given with its conserved first and last residue. D genes are given only for firm matches. Some rows have no size entry. The others give once, few or many, or a class for an expanded clone.

clone size,J gene,V gene,D gene,CDR3 DNA,CDR3 protein
.,TRBJ2-7,TRBV5-1,TRBD2,TGCGCCAGCAGCTTGGGGACTAGCGGGAGATTAGAGCAGTACTTC,CASSLGTSGRLEQYF
.,TRBJ1-1,TRBV3-1/TRBV3-2,.,TGTGCCAGCAGCCATTCAGGAGCGAACACTGAAGCTTTCTTT,CASSHSGANTEAFF
.,TRBJ2-1,TRBV11-2,.,TGTGCCAGCAGCCTCCGACAGGGAGGGAACAATGAGCAGTTCTTC,CASSLRQGGNNEQFF
.,TRBJ2-7,TRBV2,TRBD1,TGTGCCAGCAGGGGACAGGGGCCAGCCTACGAGCAGTACTTC,CASRGQGPAYEQYF
.,TRBJ2-2,TRBV19,.,TGTGCCAGTAGTATAAGGGTGGGCACCGGGGAGCTGTTTTTT,CASSIRVGTGELFF
.,TRBJ1-5,TRBV18,.,TGTGCCAGCTCACCAGCCGCAGGAAATAATCAGCCCCAGCATTTT,CASSPAAGNNQPQHF
.,TRBJ1-6,TRBV28,.,TGTGCCAGCAGGTCGGGGGGGAGAGAGAATTCACCCCTCCACTTT,CASRSGGRENSPLHF
.,TRBJ2-2,TRBV5-1,.,TGCGCCAGCAGCTTACAGGGAGGGACCGGGGAGCTGTTTTTT,CASSLQGGTGELFF
.,TRBJ1-5,TRBV6-5,TRBD1,TGTGCCAGCAGTTACTCTAGGCAGGGGGATCAGCCCCAGCATTTT,CASSYSRQGDQPQHF
.,TRBJ2-3,TRBV5-5,.,TGTGCCAGCAGCTTGGCCAAGACTTTCCCTTCGGATACGCAGTATTTT,CASSLAKTFPSDTQYF
.,TRBJ1-6,TRBV7-3,.,TGTGCCAGCGGGAGCTCCTATAATTCACCCCTCCACTTT,CASGSSYNSPLHF
.,TRBJ2-5,TRBV12-3/TRBV12-4,.,TGTGCCAGCAGTTTCGCAGGGGCAGAGACCCAGTACTTC,CASSFAGAETQYF
.,TRBJ2-3,TRBV28,TRBD2,TGTGCCAGCAGTTCAACAGGGAGGTGGGGGACTAGCGGCACAGATACGCAGTATTTT,CASSSTGRWGTSGTDTQYF
once,TRBJ2-6,TRBV4-3,.,TGCGCCAGCAGTCCTGACAGGTCTGGGGCCAACGTCCTGACTTTC,CASSPDRSGANVLTF
.,TRBJ1-2,TRBV24-1,.,TGTGCCACCAGTGATAGCCTCCAGGGTAGGGGTGGCTACACCTTC,CATSDSLQGRGGYTF
.,TRBJ1-2,TRBV5-1,TRBD1,TGCGCCAGCAGCGGTGGGACAGGGACACCATTTTACTATGGCTACACCTTC,CASSGGTGTPFYYGYTF
.,TRBJ2-2,TRBV9,.,TGTGCCAGCAGCACCCGGGACTCCTACACCGGGGAGCTGTTTTTT,CASSTRDSYTGELFF
.,TRBJ1-2,TRBV12-5,TRBD1,TGTGCTAGTGGTTCCAGGGACAGGGGGCGTGTCGGCTACACCTTC,CASGSRDRGRVGYTF
.,TRBJ1-4,TRBV18,.,TGTGCCAGCTCACCACCGTCCCCCAGGAGCAATGAAAAACTGTTTTTT,CASSPPSPRSNEKLFF
once,TRBJ2-7,TRBV29-1,TRBD2,TGCAGCGTTGGCTCCGGTTTAGCGGGAGTGACACAGCAGTACTTC,CSVGSGLAGVTQQYF
.,TRBJ1-2,TRBV28,.,TGTGCCAGCAGTTCAGATCTCGGGGTGGTCTATGGCTACACCTTC,CASSSDLGVVYGYTF
.,TRBJ1-3,TRBV11-2,.,TGTGCCAGCAGTCGGGACCTTGGAAACACCATATATTTT,CASSRDLGNTIYF
.,TRBJ2-5,TRBV2,.,TGTGCCAGCAGTGCTAATGGTGGAGAGACCCAGTACTTC,CASSANGGETQYF
.,TRBJ1-1,TRBV7-9,.,TGTGCCAGCAGCTTAGGGATGGCGGGGAACACTGAAGCTTTCTTT,CASSLGMAGNTEAFF
.,TRBJ2-1,TRBV4-3,TRBD2,TGCGCCAGCAGCCAAGATCGAGGACTAGCGATCGGCTCCTACAATGAGCAGTTCTTC,CASSQDRGLAIGSYNEQFF
once,TRBJ2-1,TRBV5-4,.,TGTGCCAGCAGCGTCGCGACGGTTGAGCAGTTCTTC,CASSVATVEQFF
.,TRBJ2-2,TRBV11-2,TRBD1,TGTGCCAGCGCCGACGGGACAGGATTCACCGGGGAGCTGTTTTTT,CASADGTGFTGELFF
.,TRBJ1-1,TRBV30,TRBD1,TGTGCCTGGAGTTTCGGGGACAGGGGGCGCGTTAAAGCTTTCTTT,CAWSFGDRGRVKAFF
.,TRBJ2-2,TRBV27,TRBD1,TGTGCCAGCAGTTCATCCGGGAACAGGGGTTCCACCGGGGAGCTGTTTTTT,CASSSSGNRGSTGELFF
.,TRBJ2-5,TRBV7-8,.,TGTGCCAGCAGCTTACGAGGACAGCAAGAGACCCAGTACTTC,CASSLRGQQETQYF
once,TRBJ2-1,TRBV7-9,TRBD1,TGTGCCAGCAGCCCACCGGGACAGAAGGGCAATGAGCAGTTCTTC,CASSPPGQKGNEQFF